Listed here is a single T cell receptor beta chain. The assay was immunoSEQ multiplex PCR, and TCRdb's table has in-frame clones only and misses some. Among about 76,000 clones listed, 65% to 90% were seen once. Sampled blood was obtained at baseline, cycle 4 day 1, and cycle 7 day 1. The V gene lost 5 bases and the J gene lost 4 bases, with 17 bases spanning the gap. Germline loops: CDR1 GTSNPN, CDR2 SVGIG (reference sequence). The CDR3 has 14 residues. The data stem from a study of OX40 agonist ivuxolimab in advanced cancers. As for the study in general: Patients enrolled in dose escalation were diagnosed with hepatocellular carcinoma, melanoma, renal cell or head and neck cancer.

The sequence was obtained from an adult with an advanced solid tumor such as melanoma, head and neck, liver or kidney cancer. The rearrangement joins TRBV30 to TRBJ1-2; D possibly corresponds to TRBD1 (6 bases). The sample in question was CD4+ or CD8+ T cells sorted from blood, obtained in a trial of the OX40 agonist ivuxolimab. The CDR3 sequence is CAWQKGGFGYGYTF. The CDR3, as DNA: TGTGCCTGGCAAAAGGGGGGGTTTGGCTATGGCTACACCTTC.